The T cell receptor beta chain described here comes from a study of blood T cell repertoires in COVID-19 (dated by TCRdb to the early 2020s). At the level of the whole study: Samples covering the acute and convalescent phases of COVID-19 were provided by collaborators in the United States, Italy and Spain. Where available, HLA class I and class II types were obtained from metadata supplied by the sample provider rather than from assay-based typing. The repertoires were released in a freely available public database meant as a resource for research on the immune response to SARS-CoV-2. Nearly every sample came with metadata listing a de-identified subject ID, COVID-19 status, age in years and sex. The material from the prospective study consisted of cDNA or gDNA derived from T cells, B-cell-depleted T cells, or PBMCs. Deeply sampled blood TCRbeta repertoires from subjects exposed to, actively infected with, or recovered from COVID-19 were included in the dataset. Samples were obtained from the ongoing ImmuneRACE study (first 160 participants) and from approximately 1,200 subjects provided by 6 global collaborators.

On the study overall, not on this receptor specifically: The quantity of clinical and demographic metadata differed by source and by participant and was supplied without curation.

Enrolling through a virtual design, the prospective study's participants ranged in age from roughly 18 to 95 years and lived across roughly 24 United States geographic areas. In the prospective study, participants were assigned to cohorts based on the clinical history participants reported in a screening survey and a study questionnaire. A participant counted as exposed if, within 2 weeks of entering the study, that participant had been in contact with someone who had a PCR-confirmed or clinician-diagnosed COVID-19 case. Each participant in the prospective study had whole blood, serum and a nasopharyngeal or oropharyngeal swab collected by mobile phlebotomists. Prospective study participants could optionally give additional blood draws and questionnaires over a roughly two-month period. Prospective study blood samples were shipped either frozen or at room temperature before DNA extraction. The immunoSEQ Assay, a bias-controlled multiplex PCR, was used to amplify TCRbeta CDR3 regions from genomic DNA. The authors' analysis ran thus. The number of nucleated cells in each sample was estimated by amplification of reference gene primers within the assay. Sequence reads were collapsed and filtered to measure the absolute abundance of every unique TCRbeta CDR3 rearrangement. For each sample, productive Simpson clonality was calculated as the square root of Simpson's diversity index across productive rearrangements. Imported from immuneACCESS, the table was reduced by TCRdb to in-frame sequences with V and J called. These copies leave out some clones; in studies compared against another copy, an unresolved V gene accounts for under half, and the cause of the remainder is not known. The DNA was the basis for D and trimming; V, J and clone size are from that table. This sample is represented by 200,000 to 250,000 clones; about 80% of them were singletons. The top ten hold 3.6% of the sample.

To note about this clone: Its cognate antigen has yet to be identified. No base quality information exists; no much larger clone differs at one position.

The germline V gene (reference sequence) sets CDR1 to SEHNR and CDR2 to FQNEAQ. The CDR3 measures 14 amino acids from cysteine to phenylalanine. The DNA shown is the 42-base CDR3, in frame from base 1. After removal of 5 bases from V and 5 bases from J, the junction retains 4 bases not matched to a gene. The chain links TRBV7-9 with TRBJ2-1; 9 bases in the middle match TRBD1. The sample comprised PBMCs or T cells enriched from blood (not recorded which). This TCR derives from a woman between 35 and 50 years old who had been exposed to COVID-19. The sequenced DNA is TGTGCCAGCAGCCTGACAGGGGGGGACAATGAGCAGTTCTTC. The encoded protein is CASSLTGGDNEQFF.